The clone carrying this TCR beta chain was found once. The sample comes from a study of shared clonotypes between healthy human individuals. Splitting of each subset's genomic DNA was done evenly across several immunoSEQ plates. Assay: immunoSEQ multiplex PCR; the TCRdb copy retains only in-frame clones and omits some. The sample lists 450,000 to 550,000 clones, less than 85% occurring once. Without sorting, samples used 90 million or so PBMCs for genomic DNA. The germline V gene has CDR1 SGHRS and CDR2 YFSETQ. The CDR3 spans 15 residues. Trimming took off 4 bases at V and 0 bases at J, with 10 bases between the two ends.

The V and J genes are TRBV5-1 and TRBJ2-2, with a possible D match to TRBD1 (6 bases). This TCR came from a woman aged 40 to 55 in good health. Some clones in this sample may be carry-over from other donors' samples. The sequencing sample was made of PBMCs. The CDR3 bases are TGCGCCAGCAGCGCCAACAGGGCGAACACCGGGGAGCTGTTTTTT. Protein: CASSANRANTGELFF.